This TCR beta chain derives from a study of vaccination and CD4 T cells after COVID-19. The sample's treatment: 10-day PBMC culture with coronavirus spike peptide pools or control peptides (ViraFEST assay). The CDR3 spans 13 residues. Per the germline V gene, CDR1 is LNHDA and CDR2 is SQIVND (reference sequence). As concerns this clonotype: Its antigen is undetermined. One end of the junction does not line up with germline, which may come from a read error.

The assay that was used to sequence DNA from cultured CD4+ T cells was the Oncomine TCR Beta short-read assay. TCRdb re-called the PCR reads through MiXCR, storing one row per CDR3 protein. The sample has about 15,000 distinct CDR3 sequences, approximately 52% seen once. The chain recombines TRBV19 with TRBJ2-1; perhaps TRBD2 as D (6 bases). The sample taken for sequencing was CD4+ T cells from blood, cultured in vitro. The sequence was collected from a human donor who had recovered from COVID-19. The CDR3 bases are TGTGCCAGTAGTACCGGGACCGGGAGAGTAATGGTCTTC. Amino acids: CASSTGTGRVMVF.